The T cell receptor (beta chain) under discussion was sequenced for a study of identical twins. The V segment lost 2 bases and the J segment 8 bases; nucleotides outside the gene matches: 8. The germline V gene has CDR1 MGHRA and CDR2 YSYEKL. CDR3 size: 17 residues. Ten or more counts support this clonotype. TCRdb re-derived calls from the 5' RACE reads in MiXCR, one entry per CDR3 protein. The table lists about 240,000 distinct CDR3 sequences, 8% to 11% of them singletons, with 9% to 10% in the top ten. Source material: memory T cells sorted from blood. The TCR sequence derives from a man aged 50 or older in good health. V and J are TRBV4-1 and TRBJ2-1; 14 positions match TRBD2. The CDR3 DNA follows: TGCGCCAGCAGCCAAATCGGGACTAGCGGGGGAAGGTATGAGCAGTTCTTC. Its protein is CASSQIGTSGGRYEQFF.